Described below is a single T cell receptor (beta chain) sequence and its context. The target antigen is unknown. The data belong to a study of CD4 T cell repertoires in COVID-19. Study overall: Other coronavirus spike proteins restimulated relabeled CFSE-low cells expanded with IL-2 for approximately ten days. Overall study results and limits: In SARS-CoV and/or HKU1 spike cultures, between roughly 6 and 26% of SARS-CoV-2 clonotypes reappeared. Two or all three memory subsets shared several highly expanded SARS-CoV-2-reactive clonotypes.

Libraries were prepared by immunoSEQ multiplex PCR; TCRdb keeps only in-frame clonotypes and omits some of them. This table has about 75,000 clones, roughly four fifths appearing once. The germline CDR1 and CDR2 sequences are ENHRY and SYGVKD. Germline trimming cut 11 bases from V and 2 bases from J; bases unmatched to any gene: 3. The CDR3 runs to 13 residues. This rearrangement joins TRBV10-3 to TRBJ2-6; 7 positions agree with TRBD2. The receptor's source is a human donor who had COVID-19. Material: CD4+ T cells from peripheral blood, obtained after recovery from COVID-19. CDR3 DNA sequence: TGTGCCGCCACTAGCGCTGGGGCCAACGTCCTGACTTTC. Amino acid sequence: CAATSAGANVLTF.